Shown below are 18 T cell receptor beta chains from a single sample sequenced in a study of CD8 T cells in Susac syndrome. Random hexamers were used to reverse transcribe an amount of roughly 0.45 to 1 ug RNA. TCRdb fed the immunoSEQ multiplex PCR reads into MiXCR, producing one record per CDR3 protein. The table lists 140,000 to 150,000 distinct CDR3 sequences, roughly 94% of them singletons, with 0.075% to 0.09% in the top ten. Material: CD4+ T cells from PBMCs. Receptors were obtained from a human donor in good health.

This clonotype was recorded once. The genes are TRBV5-8 and TRBJ1-2, with D unresolved. The CDR3 sequence is 15 residues long. Trimming took 1 base from V and 3 from J, leaving 13 bases between them. Germline CDR1 is SGHTS and CDR2 is YDEGEE. The CDR3 DNA is TGTGCCAGCAGCTTGTCGACACAGACTTACTATGGCTACACCTTC. Amino acids: CASSLSTQTYYGYTF.

J is TRBJ2-5 and V is TRBV27; 12 nucleotides align to TRBD2. Germline V lookup: CDR1 MNHEY, CDR2 SMNVEV (reference sequence). V lost 3 bases, J lost 7 bases, and 6 bases stayed unmatched. The CDR3 runs to 15 residues. CDR3 bases: TGTGCCAGCAGTTTTAGGACTAGCGGGATGGGGACCCAGTACTTC. Its protein product is CASSFRTSGMGTQYF.

The rearrangement links TRBV6-1 to TRBJ2-4; no clear D gene. The V end lost 5 bases, the J end lost 0 bases, and 14 bases lay between the germline ends. Germline CDR1 is MNHNS and CDR2 is SASEGT. The CDR3 is 16 residues long. The CDR3 region has the DNA TGTGCCAGCAGTAGGGATATCCAACTAGCCAAAAACATTCAGTACTTC. Encoded protein: CASSRDIQLAKNIQYF.

The V call is TRBV29-1, the J call TRBJ1-2; unclear D gene. CDR3 length: 12 residues. The V end was cut by 5 bases, the J end by 2 bases, with 9 bases between. CDR1 is SQVTM and CDR2 is ANQGSEA in the germline V gene. The DNA for the CDR3 is TGCAGCGTTCGGCACGCCAACTATGGCTACACCTTC. It yields the protein CSVRHANYGYTF.

The chain combines TRBV7-9 with TRBJ1-1; D is undetermined. The CDR3 consists of 10 residues. The germline CDR1 and CDR2 sequences are SEHNR and FQNEAQ (reference sequence). Trimming shortened V by 4 bases and J by 10 bases, and 7 bases separated the two germline ends. This CDR3 reads CASSSRGAFF. In nucleotides, the CDR3 is TGTGCCAGCAGCTCCCGGGGAGCTTTCTTT.

The rearrangement links TRBV3-1 to TRBJ2-1; D gene ambiguous. The CDR3 length is 14 residues. The germline V gene has CDR1 LGHDT and CDR2 YNNKEL (reference sequence). Trimming removed 0 bases at V and 10 bases at J, with 13 bases between. The CDR3 sequence is CASSQDWLAREQFF. CDR3 nucleotide sequence: TGTGCCAGCAGCCAAGATTGGCTTGCGAGGGAGCAGTTCTTC.

This rearrangement joins TRBV2 to TRBJ2-5; 8 positions agree with TRBD1. Trimming cost V 3 bases and J 3 bases; bases outside gene matches: 3. The CDR3 length is 14 residues. Germline CDR1 SNHLY, CDR2 FYNNEI. The CDR3 loop reads CASSDRTGKETQYF. The CDR3, as DNA: TGTGCCAGCAGTGACAGGACAGGGAAAGAGACCCAGTACTTC. The full variable domain, its missing parts supplied by reference TRBV2 and TRBJ2-5, is EPEVTQTPSHQVTQMGQEVILRCVPISNHLYFYWYRQILGQKVEFLVSFYNNEISEKSEIFDDQFSVERPDGSNFTLKIRSTKLEDSAMYFCASSDRTGKETQYFGPGTRLLVL.

The chain is built from TRBV25-1 and TRBJ1-1; D ambiguous. Trimming removed 1 base from V and 2 bases from J, with 5 bases in between. Germline CDR1 and CDR2: MGHDK and SYGVNS. The CDR3 is 13 amino acids. The CDR3, as DNA: TGTGCCAGCAGTGAATTGCGCAACACTGAAGCTTTCTTT. Protein: CASSELRNTEAFF. Filled out from reference TRBV25-1 and TRBJ1-1, the complete variable domain reads EADIYQTPRYLVIGTGKKITLECSQTMGHDKMYWYQQDPGMELHLIHYSYGVNSTEKGDLSSESTVSRIRTEHFPLTLESARPSHTSQYLCASSELRNTEAFFGQGTRLTVV.

The chain couples TRBV19 to TRBJ1-1; D ambiguous. The V gene lost 3 bases and the J gene lost 6 bases, with 20 bases spanning the gap. Germline V gene sequence: CDR1 LNHDA, CDR2 SQIVND (reference sequence). This CDR3 comprises 16 residues. The CDR3 region has the DNA TGTGCCAGTAGTATTGCAGGCCCTGGATGGATAGCTGAAGCTTTCTTT. Its translation is CASSIAGPGWIAEAFF.

This clonotype was detected only once. V and J are TRBV4-2 and TRBJ2-3; maybe TRBD2 (6 bases). This CDR3 is built from 16 residues. The germline V gene has CDR1 LGHNA and CDR2 YNFKEQ. The V and J ends lost 0 bases and 0 bases respectively, with 10 bases between them. Here the CDR3 reads CASSQEPGESTDTQYF. CDR3 DNA: TGTGCCAGCAGCCAAGAACCGGGGGAAAGCACAGATACGCAGTATTTT.

This chain uses TRBV27 with TRBJ2-7; D possibly matches TRBD1 or TRBD2 (6 bases each). V was clipped by 3 bases and J by 4 bases, with 16 bases between them. The V gene's germline CDR1 is MNHEY and CDR2 SMNVEV (reference sequence). The CDR3 has 15 amino acids. The CDR3 loop is CASSFGLQGLYEQYF. The CDR3 region has the DNA TGTGCCAGCAGTTTCGGTCTACAGGGACTGTACGAGCAGTACTTC.

This sequence joins TRBV7-2 and TRBJ2-1; no clear D. The CDR3 spans 13 residues. V was trimmed by 5 bases and J by 2 bases, leaving 7 bases between them. Looked up from germline, CDR1 is SGHTA and CDR2 is FQGNSA. The CDR3 sequence: CASSPGTYNEQFF. The CDR3 DNA sequence: TGTGCCAGCAGCCCTGGGACCTACAATGAGCAGTTCTTC.

The chain carries TRBV7-9 and TRBJ2-1; TRBD2 aligns across 7 bases. The CDR3 length is 13 residues. The junction had 4 bases not matched to a gene; V was cut back by 5 bases and J by 6 bases. Germline V gene data show CDR1 as SEHNR and CDR2 as FQNEAQ (reference sequence). CDR3 region: CASSRASGNEQFF. The CDR3 bases are TGTGCCAGCAGCCGCGCTAGCGGCAATGAGCAGTTCTTC. The whole variable domain, remainder taken from reference TRBV7-9 and TRBJ2-1, is DTGVSQNPRHKITKRGQNVTFRCDPISEHNRLYWYRQTLGQGPEFLTYFQNEAQLEKSRLLSDRFSAERPKGSFSTLEIQRTEQGDSAMYLCASSRASGNEQFFGPGTRLTVL.

The chain is built from TRBV5-1 and TRBJ1-1, with D perhaps matching TRBD1 (6 bases). Germline V lookup: CDR1 SGHRS, CDR2 YFSETQ. V lost 1 base to trimming and J lost 11 bases, with 18 bases between them. The CDR3 spans 14 residues. In nucleotides, the CDR3 is TGCGCCAGCAGCTTGTCTTCTGGGACAAGTTTGGCTTTCTTT. This codes for CASSLSSGTSLAFF.

This sequence joins TRBV9 and TRBJ2-1; D remains ambiguous. The CDR3 is 13 residues long. Germline V gene lookup returns CDR1 SGDLS and CDR2 YYNGEE. The V end was cut by 3 bases, the J end by 2 bases, with 6 bases between. The CDR3 sequence is CASSGRAYNEQFF. CDR3 nucleotides: TGTGCCAGCAGCGGCCGGGCCTACAATGAGCAGTTCTTC.

This chain joins TRBV12-3 or TRBV12-4 and TRBJ2-7, with D unclear. The CDR3 sequence is 16 residues long. With 1 base removed from V and 0 bases from J, the gap between germline ends came to 13 bases. The chain's CDR3 is CASSLGVGRPSYEQYF. For the CDR3, the DNA is TGTGCCAGCAGTTTAGGGGTAGGCAGGCCCTCCTACGAGCAGTACTTC.

The chain carries TRBV3-1 and TRBJ1-2; no firm D call. V shed 1 base and J shed 8 bases, with 17 bases lying between them. CDR1 and CDR2 (germline): LGHDT, YNNKEL (reference sequence). CDR3 length: 15 amino acids. Here the CDR3 reads CASSQVAAPPRGYTF. The CDR3 DNA reads as TGTGCCAGCAGCCAAGTTGCGGCCCCACCGCGGGGCTACACCTTC.

The chain is built from TRBV5-4 and TRBJ2-3; 10 nucleotides match TRBD1. The CDR3 spans 15 residues. V was clipped by 4 bases and J by 3 bases; unmatched bases: 5. Per the germline V gene, CDR1 is SGHNT and CDR2 is YYREEE (reference sequence). The CDR3 bases are TGTGCCAGCAGCGGGACAGGGGTCAAGACAGATACGCAGTATTTT. Protein: CASSGTGVKTDTQYF.